This TCR beta chain derives from a study of cytomegalovirus exposure and HLA in healthy donors. Study outcomes and limitations: The classifier reportedly diagnosed cytomegalovirus status with high sensitivity and specificity.

Notes on this clone: Its antigen is as yet unknown.

V gave up 0 bases and J gave up 2 bases; unmatched junction bases: 6. There are 16 residues in the CDR3. Germline-derived CDR1 and CDR2 are MNHNS and SASEGT. Profiled with immunoSEQ multiplex PCR; TCRdb holds only in-frame clones, not every one. The sample lists fewer than 200,000 clones, around nine tenths occurring once. The TCR originated in a man aged 18 to 30 in good health and CMV-seropositive. The sequenced sample consisted of PBMCs. The V and J genes are TRBV6-1 and TRBJ2-7; 8 bases align to TRBD1. CDR3 coding DNA: TGTGCCAGCAGTGAAGCTAGGACAGGGACCCCCTACGAGCAGTACTTC. Translated, it gives CASSEARTGTPYEQYF.